These T cell receptor beta chains were read from a single sample in a study of blood T cell repertoires in COVID-19. Profiled with immunoSEQ multiplex PCR; TCRdb holds only in-frame clones, not every one. The sample shows about 350,000 clones, around nine tenths of them seen only once. Sequencing used peripheral blood. These receptors came from a woman aged 70-85 years with COVID-19, enrolled during active disease. Both conserved end residues are trimmed from each CDR3. The order of the fields is V gene, clone size, CDR3 protein. Clone size, where shown, is once, few, many, or a class for clones that have expanded.

TRBV24-1 - ATSDNRDYEQY
TRBV18 - ASSPPSGGVTTDTQY
TRBV28 - ASTPGGAIRETQY
TRBV7-2 - ASSLAGSLSDTQY
TRBV5-6 - ASSRGQGQTGYT
TRBV27 - ASSLSPQGRFALH
TRBV5-1 - ASSLSGGDYEQY
TRBV25-1 - ASSETGSRNYGYT
TRBV9 - ASSFSDSYTEAF
TRBV10-3 - AIRGDRQNYGYT
TRBV10-2 - ASSGSRNGYT
TRBV10-1 - ASSGKRGVKDTQY
TRBV18 - ASSPIDVDQPQH
TRBV6-1 few ASSEARGYEQY
TRBV5-4 - ASYRGGSTGYT
TRBV19 - ASSPPPGQTNYGYT
TRBV7-7 - ASSLAGGPGLAGRTQETQY
TRBV30 - AWNTGSGQPQH
TRBV4-1 few ASSQGPETDNSPLH
TRBV6-5 - ASSSGGWTEAF
TRBV30 - AWSVGTGSKQY
TRBV3-1/TRBV3-2 - ASSQGTGVHQPQH
TRBV18 - ASSPPGNYGYT
TRBV19 once ASQTGGHYGYT
TRBV7-3 once ASSRDRGRADTQY
TRBV13 - ASSFSGEQETQY
TRBV28 - ASSFRRDYGYT
TRBV18 - ASSATGYNGGYT
TRBV9 once ASSVVSVNTEAF
TRBV27 - ASTLKGASNYGYT
TRBV12-3/TRBV12-4 once ASSSGGGYT
TRBV19 - ASSRDRGSHEQY
TRBV14 once ASSRFTQETQY
TRBV29-1 - SVIPGTGNGGELF
TRBV3-1/TRBV3-2 - ASSKGQPGQPQH
TRBV27 once ASGTSGYNEQF
TRBV7-2 once ASSLVSGQLNTEAF
TRBV19 - ASSILLSGNYGYT
TRBV9 - ASSVEGYNEQF
TRBV11-3 - ASSLGFSGEQF
TRBV5-1 - ASSSGGDYEQY
TRBV5-4 - ASSLTAGGTYEQY
TRBV19 many AKKTGSSYEQY
TRBV5-4 - ASSGWTGSSYNEQF
TRBV4-2 - ASSQEKLDSPLH
TRBV5-1 - ASSSLTSGEETQY
TRBV7-3 - ASSYDRGNTGELF
TRBV2 - ASKIKGDYGYT
TRBV21-1 once ASSKGWDRGDEQY
TRBV6-5 - ASSYSDRVLAF
TRBV5-1 - ASSLESREQY
TRBV7-7 - ASSFAPKETQY
TRBV29-1 once SASGTEYGYT
TRBV19 - ASSIDQGKLF